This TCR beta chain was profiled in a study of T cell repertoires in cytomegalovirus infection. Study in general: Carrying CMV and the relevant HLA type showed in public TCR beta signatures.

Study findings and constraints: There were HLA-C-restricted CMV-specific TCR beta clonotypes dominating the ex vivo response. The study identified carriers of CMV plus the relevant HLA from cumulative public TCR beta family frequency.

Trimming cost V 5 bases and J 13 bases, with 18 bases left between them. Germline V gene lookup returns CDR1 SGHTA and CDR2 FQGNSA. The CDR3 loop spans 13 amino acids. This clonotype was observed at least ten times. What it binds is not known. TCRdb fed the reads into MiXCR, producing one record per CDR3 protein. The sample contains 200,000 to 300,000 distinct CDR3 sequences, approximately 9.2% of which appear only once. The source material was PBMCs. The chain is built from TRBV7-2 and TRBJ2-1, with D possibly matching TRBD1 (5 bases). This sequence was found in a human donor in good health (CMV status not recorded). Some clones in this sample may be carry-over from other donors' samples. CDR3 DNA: TGTGCCAGCAGCCGGCTCTCGACAGCCCTCCAGTTCTTC. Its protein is CASSRLSTALQFF.